This is a list of T cell receptor beta chains from one sample in a study of response to subunit inactivated influenza vaccine. One entry per CDR3 protein, called by TCRdb with MiXCR from the RT-PCR reads. The data show about 780,000 distinct CDR3 sequences, 15% to 20% seen once. Sequencing used PBMCs from blood, obtained more than 4 days after vaccination. The receptors come from a man aged 50 or older who received an inactivated influenza vaccine. Each CDR3 is given without its conserved first and last residue. Each record gives: J gene, V gene, CDR3 protein.

j_call: TRBJ1-2; v_call: TRBV6-2/TRBV6-3; cdr3_aa: ASSSRDRLVYYGYT
j_call: TRBJ2-3; v_call: TRBV5-6; cdr3_aa: ASSLRPLGADTQY
j_call: TRBJ2-5; v_call: TRBV7-2; cdr3_aa: ASSLPGLASQY
j_call: TRBJ2-5; v_call: TRBV7-2; cdr3_aa: ASSSLSGSETQY
j_call: TRBJ2-1; v_call: TRBV29-1; cdr3_aa: SVEPTADEQF
j_call: TRBJ2-3; v_call: TRBV12-3/TRBV12-4; cdr3_aa: ASSLFRSDTQY
j_call: TRBJ2-3; v_call: TRBV11-2; cdr3_aa: ASSSPRRQDTDTQY
j_call: TRBJ2-3; v_call: TRBV7-9; cdr3_aa: ASSPYMDTQY
j_call: TRBJ2-1; v_call: TRBV9; cdr3_aa: ASSDGTAVNEQF
j_call: TRBJ2-1; v_call: TRBV5-6; cdr3_aa: ASSLRALYNEQF
j_call: TRBJ1-4; v_call: TRBV7-9; cdr3_aa: ASRGQGDEKLF
j_call: TRBJ1-2; v_call: TRBV20-1; cdr3_aa: SAPQPNNYGYT
j_call: TRBJ2-5; v_call: TRBV5-5; cdr3_aa: ASSIGTQETQY
j_call: TRBJ2-6; v_call: TRBV6-1; cdr3_aa: ASSALRSGANVLT
j_call: TRBJ1-5; v_call: TRBV4-3; cdr3_aa: ASSRDRGVNQPQH
j_call: TRBJ2-5; v_call: TRBV28; cdr3_aa: ASSLPRGYQETQY
j_call: TRBJ1-1; v_call: TRBV2; cdr3_aa: ASADHGVNTEAF
j_call: TRBJ1-1; v_call: TRBV15; cdr3_aa: ATSRAGQGREAF
j_call: TRBJ2-1; v_call: TRBV6-1; cdr3_aa: ASSKRRDSSNNEQF
j_call: TRBJ2-6; v_call: TRBV18; cdr3_aa: ASSPTLQGQGANVLT
j_call: TRBJ2-3; v_call: TRBV5-6; cdr3_aa: ASSLGSGSADTQY
j_call: TRBJ2-5; v_call: TRBV9; cdr3_aa: ASSVEGRETQY
j_call: TRBJ2-6; v_call: TRBV11-2; cdr3_aa: ASKGTSGRAYRWGANVLT
j_call: TRBJ2-1; v_call: TRBV10-3; cdr3_aa: AIRDIKSDEQF
j_call: TRBJ1-1; v_call: TRBV6-1; cdr3_aa: ASSTHMNTEAF
j_call: TRBJ2-7; v_call: TRBV20-1; cdr3_aa: SAIGDRGYEQY
j_call: TRBJ2-1; v_call: TRBV10-2; cdr3_aa: ASSRLAGFGNEQF
j_call: TRBJ2-1; v_call: TRBV7-9; cdr3_aa: ASSLPPGSGNEQF
j_call: TRBJ2-1; v_call: TRBV7-2; cdr3_aa: ASSYIRGPYNEQF
j_call: TRBJ2-4; v_call: TRBV7-8; cdr3_aa: ASSSSPGSKNIQY
j_call: TRBJ1-6; v_call: TRBV2; cdr3_aa: ASMSGERTPLH
j_call: TRBJ1-3; v_call: TRBV13; cdr3_aa: ASSPGSGTGVSGNTIY
j_call: TRBJ2-1; v_call: TRBV7-7; cdr3_aa: ASSPGGGGYNEQF
j_call: TRBJ2-2; v_call: TRBV12-3/TRBV12-4; cdr3_aa: ASSGRSNTGELF
j_call: TRBJ2-1; v_call: TRBV12-3/TRBV12-4; cdr3_aa: ASRSIAGSYNEQF
j_call: TRBJ2-1; v_call: TRBV5-1; cdr3_aa: ASSLGPPGTANEQF
j_call: TRBJ2-5; v_call: TRBV7-2; cdr3_aa: ASSPGTSGRATETQY
j_call: TRBJ2-7; v_call: TRBV28; cdr3_aa: ASSWAGTGGYEQY
j_call: TRBJ2-2; v_call: TRBV12-3/TRBV12-4; cdr3_aa: ASSLGTVTGELF
j_call: TRBJ2-2; v_call: TRBV19; cdr3_aa: ASSTIAGELF
j_call: TRBJ1-6; v_call: TRBV6-5; cdr3_aa: ASRRGVSSPLH